In its sample, the clone carrying this T cell receptor (beta chain) was seen many times. What it recognizes is unknown. The same CDR3 can be traced to other DNA sequences in this sample. TCRdb's table, derived via immunoSEQ multiplex PCR, lists solely in-frame clones and lacks some. Of approximately 700,000 clones listed, around four fifths are singletons. The data are from a study of shared clonotypes between healthy human individuals. Looking at the study overall: The study used three CD4 naive, three CD4 memory, two CD8 naive and one CD8 memory plate per donor.

Study-wide findings and caveats: As a rule, naive subsets had a larger estimated richness than memory subsets. It was expected that sequencing depth would affect clonotype sharing among donors. Non-shared clonotypes had lower generation probabilities than clonotypes shared by all four sorted-subset donors.

The TCR sequence derives from a woman in her twenties or thirties in good health. Sequenced sample: memory CD4+ T cells sorted from blood. Subset reported: CD45RA-negative fraction.

CDR3 sequence reads: CASSLGTVGDTQYF. As DNA, the CDR3 is TGTGCCAGCAGCTTGGGGACAGTCGGAGATACGCAGTATTTT. The chain has TRBV7-9 and TRBJ2-3, with 7 bases lining up with TRBD1. This CDR3 is built from 14 residues. Germline CDR1 and CDR2: SEHNR and FQNEAQ (reference sequence). The ends lost 3 bases at V and 5 bases at J; junction bases unmatched: 5.